The rows below give T cell receptor beta chains drawn from one sample of a study of CD8+ T cells in alopecia areata. Generated by immunoSEQ multiplex PCR, the TCRdb table keeps only in-frame clones and is missing some. The sample has some 180,000 clones; approximately 50% are singletons. Sequencing used CD8+ T cells sorted from blood, obtained around week 54, from a patient treated with tofacitinib. These receptors all come from a human donor with alopecia areata. Both conserved end residues are part of each CDR3. A D gene is named only where the DNA matches it firmly. Where a row states a size, it is once, few, many or the class of an expanded clone; other rows omit it.

clone_size,j_call,v_call,d_call,cdr3_aa,cdr3_nt
-,TRBJ2-1,TRBV15,-,CATSGRGISYNEQFF,TGTGCCACCAGCGGACGGGGAATATCCTACAATGAGCAGTTCTTC
-,TRBJ2-7,TRBV30,-,CAWSFQGISYEQYF,TGTGCCTGGAGTTTTCAGGGAATCTCCTACGAGCAGTACTTC
-,TRBJ2-5,TRBV13,-,CASSFEGPRETQYF,TGTGCCAGCAGCTTCGAGGGTCCCCGAGAGACCCAGTACTTC
-,TRBJ1-5,TRBV2,-,CASSTTGYPTWPQHF,TGTGCCAGCAGCACTACAGGGTACCCGACTTGGCCCCAGCATTTT
few,TRBJ2-7,TRBV4-1,TRBD2,CASSQDLETSAYEQYF,TGCGCCAGCAGCCAAGATCTTGAGACTAGCGCGTACGAGCAGTACTTC
-,TRBJ2-1,TRBV27,-,CASTLGVGVDNEQFF,TGTGCCAGCACTCTAGGGGTGGGGGTCGACAATGAGCAGTTCTTC
-,TRBJ1-1,TRBV7-9,-,CASSVGGGTEAFF,TGTGCCAGCAGCGTCGGAGGGGGCACTGAAGCTTTCTTT
-,TRBJ2-3,TRBV27,-,CASREPGVGDTQYF,TGTGCCAGCAGGGAGCCGGGGGTCGGAGATACGCAGTATTTT
few,TRBJ2-7,TRBV10-3,-,CAIWSGYEQYF,TGTGCCATCTGGTCCGGCTACGAGCAGTACTTC
-,TRBJ2-2,TRBV7-9,-,CASSSRGSGELFF,TGTGCCAGCAGCTCTAGGGGTTCCGGGGAGCTGTTTTTT
few,TRBJ2-1,TRBV29-1,TRBD2,CSANSGGYNEQFF,TGCAGCGCTAATAGCGGGGGTTACAATGAGCAGTTCTTC
-,TRBJ2-7,TRBV11-2,-,CASSLIAAGAMYEQYF,TGTGCCAGCAGCCTCATAGCTGCCGGGGCCATGTACGAGCAGTACTTC
-,TRBJ1-2,TRBV15,-,CATSRDRVVGPANYGYTF,TGTGCCACCAGCAGAGATAGGGTCGTAGGTCCCGCTAACTATGGCTACACCTTC
-,TRBJ2-7,TRBV6-1,-,CASTLVREPYEQYF,TGTGCCAGCACCCTGGTGAGGGAGCCTTACGAGCAGTACTTC
-,TRBJ2-5,TRBV4-2,-,CASSPSVSTQETQYF,TGTGCCAGCAGCCCAAGCGTTAGTACCCAAGAGACCCAGTACTTC
-,TRBJ2-7,TRBV9,-,CASSVVGGDEQYF,TGTGCCAGCAGCGTAGTTGGGGGCGACGAGCAGTACTTC
-,TRBJ2-1,TRBV27,-,CASSLGPNEQFF,TGTGCCAGCAGTTTAGGCCCCAATGAGCAGTTCTTC
-,TRBJ2-3,TRBV11-2,TRBD2,CASSQGTRPTDTQYF,TGTGCCAGCAGCCAAGGGACTAGGCCCACAGATACGCAGTATTTT
-,TRBJ2-2,TRBV5-1,TRBD1,CASSLWDRSTGELFF,TGCGCCAGCAGTCTCTGGGACAGGAGCACCGGGGAGCTGTTTTTT
-,TRBJ1-5,TRBV6-6,TRBD1,CASSYQVEGAQPQHF,TGTGCCAGCAGTTACCAGGTGGAGGGGGCGCAGCCCCAGCATTTT
once,TRBJ2-2,TRBV4-3,TRBD2,CASSQGLAGGPVTGELFF,TGCGCCAGCAGCCAGGGACTAGCGGGGGGGCCGGTCACCGGGGAGCTGTTTTTT
-,TRBJ2-7,TRBV5-1,TRBD2,CASSPWTSGSYEQYF,TGCGCCAGCAGCCCGTGGACTAGCGGCTCCTACGAGCAGTACTTC
-,TRBJ2-4,TRBV4-3,-,CASSQESFNIQYF,TGCGCCAGCAGCCAAGAATCGTTCAACATTCAGTACTTC
-,TRBJ1-1,TRBV7-3,-,CASSSPTNTEAFF,TGTGCCAGCAGCTCCCCCACGAACACTGAAGCTTTCTTT
-,TRBJ2-7,TRBV5-6,TRBD1,CASSATGDPYEQYF,TGTGCCAGCAGCGCAACAGGGGACCCCTACGAGCAGTACTTC
once,TRBJ2-5,TRBV7-2,TRBD2,CASSWGGLAAQETQYF,TGTGCCAGCAGCTGGGGGGGACTAGCGGCCCAGGAGACCCAGTACTTC
few,TRBJ2-4,TRBV7-9,-,CASSTKPTLDF,TGTGCCAGCAGCACGAAGCCGACTTTGGACTTC
-,TRBJ2-7,TRBV29-1,TRBD1,CSVRIGTVTYEQYF,TGCAGCGTTCGAATTGGGACAGTAACCTACGAGCAGTACTTC
-,TRBJ2-2,TRBV29-1,TRBD2,CSVAGTSRPGELFF,TGCAGCGTCGCCGGGACTAGTAGGCCCGGGGAGCTGTTTTTT
-,TRBJ2-1,TRBV9,-,CASSVNPNEQFF,TGTGCCAGCAGCGTAAATCCGAATGAGCAGTTCTTC
-,TRBJ2-5,TRBV9,-,CASSLTGHPGETQYF,TGTGCCAGCAGCTTAACGGGACACCCAGGGGAGACCCAGTACTTC
-,TRBJ2-4,TRBV23-1,TRBD2,CASSPDGLAGGKGLAKNIQYF,TGCGCCAGCAGTCCAGACGGACTAGCGGGGGGGAAAGGACTAGCCAAAAACATTCAGTACTTC
-,TRBJ2-1,TRBV7-2,TRBD2,CASSLRPSGTYNEQFF,TGTGCCAGCAGCTTACGTCCTAGCGGTACCTACAATGAGCAGTTCTTC
few,TRBJ1-6,TRBV18,-,CASSPYGVLNNSPLHF,TGTGCCAGCTCACCATATGGAGTCTTAAATAATTCACCCCTCCACTTT
few,TRBJ1-2,TRBV30,-,CAWSRDYGYTF,TGTGCCTGGAGTAGGGACTATGGCTACACCTTC
-,TRBJ1-1,TRBV4-1,-,CASSQEGGVLNTEAFF,TGCGCCAGCAGCCAAGAAGGAGGGGTTTTGAACACTGAAGCTTTCTTT
-,TRBJ1-2,TRBV27,TRBD1,CASSEGAHYGYTF,TGTGCCAGCAGTGAGGGGGCACACTATGGCTACACCTTC